A selection of T cell receptor beta chains follows, all from one sample in a study of cytomegalovirus exposure and HLA in healthy donors. Only in-frame clones appear in the TCRdb table, and some are missing; sequencing was by immunoSEQ multiplex PCR. The sample has 150,000 to 200,000 clones, around 82% seen once. Sequenced sample: PBMCs. These receptors were obtained from a middle-aged man in good health and CMV-seropositive. Both conserved end residues are trimmed from each CDR3.

j_call cdr3_length v_call cdr3_aa
TRBJ2-7 12 TRBV1 TSSQTEGYYEQY
TRBJ2-7 16 TRBV2 ASSELGTSGRRSYEQY
TRBJ1-1 13 TRBV9 ASTPADGATGEAF
TRBJ1-6 13 TRBV5-4 ASSKNRDWNSPLH
TRBJ2-1 13 TRBV27 ASSLSVQGTGEQF
TRBJ1-1 14 TRBV5-1 ASSRTGTGRRTEAF
TRBJ1-2 12 TRBV30 AWSRKGQGYGYT
TRBJ2-5 12 TRBV5-4 ASRPGGRRETQY
TRBJ2-1 12 TRBV6-1 ASSASGRVGEQF
TRBJ2-1 11 TRBV5-1 ASRTGGDNEQF
TRBJ2-7 13 TRBV28 ASTVPGGPQEEQY
TRBJ1-2 12 TRBV27 ASNPTGGSYGYT
TRBJ1-3 17 TRBV15 ATSRDLLAASYSGNTIY
TRBJ1-1 12 TRBV18 ASSAERSTTEAF
TRBJ2-1 16 TRBV28 ASRSGQGALLEYNEQF
TRBJ2-2 14 TRBV27 ASSLALTGVPGELF
TRBJ1-3 13 TRBV19 ASSIRRGVENTIY
TRBJ2-7 13 TRBV9 ASSVGDRGHYEQY
TRBJ2-1 10 TRBV19 ASSIGGRSQF
TRBJ1-5 14 TRBV19 ASSRNEGGGGQPQH
TRBJ2-7 15 TRBV9 ASSVGGGGQDLTGQY
TRBJ2-3 12 TRBV18 ASSSGQGTDTQY
TRBJ2-3 15 TRBV4-3 ASSQDLAGSSTDTQY
TRBJ1-2 14 TRBV27 ASSPWTGATNYGYT
TRBJ1-3 8 TRBV28 ASSGSTIY
TRBJ2-5 16 TRBV4-2 ASSHGVNRDRDSETQY
TRBJ1-2 12 TRBV6-5 ASSYKGQGGGYT
TRBJ1-1 12 TRBV7-5 VRSLPPQPNEAF
TRBJ2-7 14 TRBV25-1 ASSEWVSGGTYEQY
TRBJ1-1 11 TRBV10-3 ATGQTESAEAF
TRBJ1-1 12 TRBV6-5 ASSKFWGNTEAF
TRBJ1-1 12 TRBV5-1 ASSLVLQGREAF
TRBJ1-2 14 TRBV27 AVGTGNSYTNYGYT
TRBJ2-2 13 TRBV5-1 ASSSLSGNTGELF
TRBJ1-4 15 TRBV6-1 ASSDNNRGRVNEKLF
TRBJ2-7 10 TRBV2 ASSLRVYEQY